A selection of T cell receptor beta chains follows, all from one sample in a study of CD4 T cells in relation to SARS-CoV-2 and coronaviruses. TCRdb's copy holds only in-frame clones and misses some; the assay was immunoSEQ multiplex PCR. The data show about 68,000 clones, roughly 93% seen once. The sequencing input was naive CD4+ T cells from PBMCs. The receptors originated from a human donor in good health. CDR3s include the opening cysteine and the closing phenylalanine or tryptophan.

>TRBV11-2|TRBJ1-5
CASSARTDQPQHF
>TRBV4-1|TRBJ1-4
CASSQKVAGVEKLFF
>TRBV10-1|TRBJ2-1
CASSATLYNEQFF
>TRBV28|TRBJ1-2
CASSFKGYGYTF
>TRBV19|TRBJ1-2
CASSIAQGLNYGYTF
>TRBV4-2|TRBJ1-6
CASRGGVDGGGSPLHF
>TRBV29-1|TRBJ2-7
CSVRGQGGHEQYF
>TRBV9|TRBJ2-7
CASSVGQQTYEQYF
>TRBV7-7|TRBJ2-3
CASSLGGLNTQYF
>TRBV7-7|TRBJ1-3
CASSLVGVGGNTIYF
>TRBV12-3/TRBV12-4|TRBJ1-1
CASSLLGDTEAFF
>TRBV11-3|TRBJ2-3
CASSLGGEAAQYF
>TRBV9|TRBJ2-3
CASSVYVDWASGRDTQYF
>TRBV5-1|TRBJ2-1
CASSLVVTGLNEQFF
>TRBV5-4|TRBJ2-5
CASSTRIGGAGETQYF
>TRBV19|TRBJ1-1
CAATGTGDTEAFF
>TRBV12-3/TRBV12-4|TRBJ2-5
CASSFMPETQYF
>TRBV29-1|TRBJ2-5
CSVEGPEQETQYF
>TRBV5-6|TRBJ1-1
CASSFYEYGEAFF
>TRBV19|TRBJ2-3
CASSLTGTSGGGDTQYF
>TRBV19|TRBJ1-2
CASSGTGVNYGYTF
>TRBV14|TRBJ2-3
CASSHRAGTGSDTQYF
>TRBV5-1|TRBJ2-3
CASSPNSGGATDTQYF
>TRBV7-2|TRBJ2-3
CASSRDQGADTQYF
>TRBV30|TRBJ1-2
CAWSGGQGFSDGYTF
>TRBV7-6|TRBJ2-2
CASSLYTGTDTGELFF
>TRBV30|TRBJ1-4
CAWSVGDRGPANEKLFF
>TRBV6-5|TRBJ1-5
CASRVQGVGNQPQHF
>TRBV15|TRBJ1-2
CATSRRPGFRANYGYTF